Included here is one TCR beta chain sequence, with context. The data were taken from a study of blood T cell repertoires in COVID-19. CDR1 MNHEY and CDR2 SMNVEV come from the germline V gene (reference sequence). CDR3 length: 14 amino acids. V lost 3 bases to trimming and J lost 7 bases, with 13 bases between them. Sequenced by immunoSEQ multiplex PCR; TCRdb stores in-frame clones only, minus some. The data show more than 65,000 clones, with around 80% seen just once and 4.5% to 7% held by the top ten. The receptor's source is a man aged 60 to 69 with active or convalescent COVID-19. Specimen: peripheral blood. The chain uses TRBV27 and TRBJ2-4, with a possible D match to TRBD1 (5 bases). This CDR3 is CASSLKGDWNIQYF. CDR3 in DNA: TGTGCCAGCAGTTTGAAAGGGGATTGGAACATTCAGTACTTC.